The TCR beta chain described here comes from a study of shared clonotypes between healthy human individuals. General study findings and limits: Memory subsets generally showed lower estimated richness than naive subsets. Several donors shared about 4.5% of their naive CD4 clonotypes. Among donors, the sharing of clonotypes was expected to be influenced by sequencing depth.

After removal of 3 bases from V and 5 bases from J, the junction contained 12 bases not matched to a gene. This CDR3 comprises 16 residues. The germline V gene has CDR1 MGHRA and CDR2 YSYEKL. Naive-designated CD8 cells lacked CD45RO, were positively enriched for CCR7, and omitted terminally differentiated effector memory CD45RA+ cells. Some clones are missing from TCRdb's copy, which holds only in-frame ones; the method was immunoSEQ multiplex PCR. The table records roughly 770,000 clones, roughly 96% of them present only once. This clone was detected once. What it binds is unknown. The TCR comes from a young man in good health. The sequencing input was naive CD8+ T cells sorted from blood. V usage is TRBV4-1 and J usage is TRBJ1-2; 7 bases are a match to TRBD1. The CDR3 here is CASSQVLQGRDYGYTF. In DNA form, the CDR3 reads TGCGCCAGCAGCCAGGTACTACAGGGGAGGGATTATGGCTACACCTTC.